This entry features one TCR beta chain sequence. Its antigen is unknown. This record comes from a study of CD8 T cells in ankylosing spondylitis. Germline CDR1 KGHSH, CDR2 LQKENI. V was pared by 2 bases and J by 4 bases, with 6 bases between. This CDR3 region has 14 residues. One entry per CDR3 protein, called by TCRdb with MiXCR from the 5' RACE reads. This table has over 400,000 distinct CDR3 sequences, roughly a quarter appearing once. General study findings and limits: The clones that were linked to disease were reported to be significantly enriched in matched synovial fluid samples from ankylosing spondylitis patients. Existing reports had already noted some motif variants in reactive arthritis synovial fluid and blood. Typical of ankylosing spondylitis blood, it appeared, was a TCR beta motif of eight highly homologous variants.

The receptor comes from a male donor with ankylosing spondylitis. The sequenced material came from blood, either unsorted or a sorted T cell fraction (not recorded which). The rearrangement uses TRBV18 and TRBJ2-6; no clear D gene. CDR3 loop: CASSPVSGANVLTF. As DNA, the CDR3 is TGTGCCAGCTCACCAGTATCCGGGGCCAACGTCCTGACTTTC. The variable domain in full, with the rest retrieved from reference TRBV18 and TRBJ2-6, is NAGVMQNPRHLVRRRGQEARLRCSPMKGHSHVYWYRQLPEEGLKFMVYLQKENIIDESGMPKERFSAEFPKEGPSILRIQQVVRGDSAAYFCASSPVSGANVLTFGAGSRLTVL.